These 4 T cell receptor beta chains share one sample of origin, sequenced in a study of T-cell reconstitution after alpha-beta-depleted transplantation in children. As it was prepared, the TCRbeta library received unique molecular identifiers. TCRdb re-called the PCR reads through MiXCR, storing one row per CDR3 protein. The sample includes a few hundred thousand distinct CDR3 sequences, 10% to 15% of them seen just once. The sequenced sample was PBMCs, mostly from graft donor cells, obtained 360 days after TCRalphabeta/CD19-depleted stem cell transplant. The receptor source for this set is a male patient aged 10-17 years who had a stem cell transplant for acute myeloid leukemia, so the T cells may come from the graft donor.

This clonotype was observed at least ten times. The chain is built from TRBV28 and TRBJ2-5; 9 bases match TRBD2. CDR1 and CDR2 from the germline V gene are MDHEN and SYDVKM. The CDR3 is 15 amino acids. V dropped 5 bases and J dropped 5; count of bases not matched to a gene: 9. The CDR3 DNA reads TGTGCCAGCAGTCTTATTAGCGGGAGTTTTGAGACCCAGTACTTC. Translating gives CASSLISGSFETQYF.

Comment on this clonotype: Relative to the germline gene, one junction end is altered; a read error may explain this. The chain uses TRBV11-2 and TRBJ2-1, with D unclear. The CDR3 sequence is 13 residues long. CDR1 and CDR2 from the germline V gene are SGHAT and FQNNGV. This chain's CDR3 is CASSSFKTREKFF. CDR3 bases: TGTGCCAGCAGCTCGTTTAAGACCCGTGAGAAGTTCTTC.

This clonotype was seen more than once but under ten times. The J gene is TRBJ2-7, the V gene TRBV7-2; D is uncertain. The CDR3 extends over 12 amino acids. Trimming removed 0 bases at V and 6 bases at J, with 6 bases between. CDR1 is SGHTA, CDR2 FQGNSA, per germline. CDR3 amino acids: CASSLARSEQYF. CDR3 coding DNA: TGTGCCAGCAGCTTAGCGCGGTCCGAGCAGTACTTC. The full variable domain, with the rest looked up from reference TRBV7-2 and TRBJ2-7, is GAGVSQSPSNKVTEKGKDVELRCDPISGHTALYWYRQSLGQGLEFLIYFQGNSAPDKSGLPSDRFSAERTGGSVSTLTIQRTQQEDSAVYLCASSLARSEQYFGPGTRLTVT.

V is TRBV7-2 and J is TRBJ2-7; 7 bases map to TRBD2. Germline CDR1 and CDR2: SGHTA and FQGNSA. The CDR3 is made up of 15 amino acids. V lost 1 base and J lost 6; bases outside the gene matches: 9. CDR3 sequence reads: CASSLVRLAAGEQYF. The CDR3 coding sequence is TGTGCCAGCAGCTTAGTCCGCCTAGCGGCTGGCGAGCAGTACTTC.